The T cell receptor (beta chain) under discussion was sequenced for a study of CD8 T cells in ankylosing spondylitis (dated 2017 in TCRdb). For the study in its entirety: The study set out to find disease-linked TCR variants by profiling T cell receptor beta repertoires in ankylosing spondylitis patients and healthy donors. Peripheral blood samples were taken, and synovial fluid was additionally collected from ankylosing spondylitis patients. In total, the full study cohort was made up of some 110 healthy donors and some 26 ankylosing spondylitis patients.

Beyond this particular receptor, the publication reports: In peripheral blood, the disease-linked clones were found at relatively low frequencies and had a CD8+ phenotype. A TCR beta motif of 7 or 8 highly homologous amino acid variants appeared characteristic of blood from ankylosing spondylitis patients. Significant enrichment of the disease-linked clones was reported in matched synovial fluid samples from ankylosing spondylitis patients. Some motif variants had previously been reported in the synovial fluid and blood of reactive arthritis patients, which suggests shared mechanisms of disease initiation.

The CDR3 contains 16 residues, cysteine and phenylalanine counted. Just the 48-base CDR3 DNA is kept, in frame starting at base 1. The germline V gene yields SGHRS for CDR1 and YFSETQ for CDR2. V gives up 3 bases and J gives up 0 bases, and the segment between their germline ends measures 12 bases. Instrument on record: Illumina HiSeq 2500. Quantitative 5'-RACE with molecular barcodes was used to prepare TCR beta libraries. On the study's bioinformatics: A new computational method based on a probabilistic model of VDJ rearrangement was used to identify disease-linked TCR variants. TCRdb reprocessing: public reads trimmed at Q25 with fastp, clones called with MiXCR, in-frame beta chains kept. Identical CDR3 protein sequences are pooled into one entry, listed with their most common genes and DNA. The V and J calls, along with clone size, are taken from TCRdb and not from the paper's own processing. Recorded for this sample are roughly 150,000 distinct CDR3 sequences; roughly a third of them occurred a single time. The ten largest clonotypes hold about 6.3% of the sample.

This clonotype showed up just a few times. This clone's antigen is unknown. Base qualities are missing; no much larger clone stands one base away. Synovial fluid samples were paired with blood samples taken from the same ankylosing spondylitis patients. Recombination linked TRBV5-1 to TRBJ1-4; TRBD1 is a weak D gene call, 6 bases matching. The receptor's source is a male donor with ankylosing spondylitis. Sequenced input: synovial fluid, either unsorted or a sorted T cell fraction (not recorded which). The DNA reads TGCGCCAGCAGCTCGAGGACAGCTGCAACTAATGAAAAACTGTTTTTT. This is translated as CASSSRTAATNEKLFF.